This T cell receptor beta chain was sequenced in a study of Graves' ophthalmopathy and Graves' hyperthyroidism (dated by TCRdb to the late 2010s). General notes on the study: Peripheral blood was collected at initial diagnosis, before any treatment. The 100 or so discovery patients were divided at random into training and test sets in a 7:3 ratio. Once sampling was done, hyperthyroidism patients were given methimazole at a starting dose of 30 mg daily, while ophthalmopathy patients were given high-dose intravenous methylprednisolone. In total, 135 blood samples were TCR-sequenced: approximately 42 ophthalmopathy, some 75 hyperthyroidism and roughly 17 hyperthyroidism-to-ophthalmopathy patients. TCR beta repertoire signatures were used to distinguish Graves' ophthalmopathy from Graves' hyperthyroidism and to predict progression to ophthalmopathy. In roughly 6 hyperthyroidism patients, T-cell repertoires of thyroid tissue and blood were compared. For independent validation, a separate cohort was made up of 18 hyperthyroidism patients plus 17 patients who later progressed from hyperthyroidism to ophthalmopathy. A discovery set of 95 to 100 patients (43 ophthalmopathy, approximately 58 stable hyperthyroidism) was enrolled to explore V-J signatures distinguishing ophthalmopathy from hyperthyroidism.

Overall study results and their limits: In cross-validation, the 13-signature model distinguished ophthalmopathy from stable hyperthyroidism with approximately 88% sensitivity and approximately 81% specificity, and in the test set the corresponding values were about 80% and 75%. In validation, the model predicted ophthalmopathy progression with less than 71% sensitivity and less than 80% specificity; some 13 predicted patients were CT-confirmed with GO in a median of around 6 months. Most expanded thyroid clonotypes with frequency above 0.001 were also detected in blood, suggesting blood repertoires may reflect the thyroid immune response. Sample size was not predetermined statistically, and investigators were not blinded to group allocation.

TCR beta CDR3 regions were amplified from RNA transcripts for repertoire sequencing. The first round was an RT-PCR using HTBI primers with the Qiagen OneStep RT-PCR kit, and this first round was followed by a second-round multiplex PCR, then size selection and purification. Libraries were sequenced paired-end with 100 bp reads on an Illumina HiSeq2000. From the authors' description of their analysis: SOAPnuke was used to process the reads, throwing out any read that had adapters, had uncalled bases, had a mean Phred below 15, or lacked an exact constant-primer or identifier match. COPE v1.2.5 was used to merge the high-quality paired reads. Each unique nucleotide sequence was defined as a clonotype, and clonotypes were aligned to IMGT TRB V, D and J references with MiTCR v1.1. Only V-J combinations with frequency above 0.0001 were analysed, covering over 98% of repertoires. For each V-J combination, a TCR clonal expansion and chaos score was defined as F50 clonal expansion divided by the chaos observed in the TCRdist matrix. Welch's t-statistics and random forest were used to reduce features to about a dozen V-J combinations, which were fed into a naive Bayes classifier. The Morisita-Horn index was used to measure how similar the thyroid and blood repertoires were. TCRdb itself trimmed the public reads at Q25 with fastp, ran MiXCR and retained productive beta chains. For every CDR3 protein sequence, its rows merge into one entry that carries the most common genes and DNA. TCRdb, not the authors, supplied the V and J calls. The sample table contains hundreds of thousands of distinct CDR3 sequences; only one count was recorded for 22% of them. Around 7% of the sample is taken by the ten largest.

The germline V and J ends show losses of 3 bases and 1 base respectively, and no gene match explains 7 bases of the junction. The CDR3, cysteine through phenylalanine, is 16 amino acids long. Only the CDR3 part of the read is kept: 48 bases, read in frame from the first base. Hyperthyroidism was defined as stable when no progression to ophthalmopathy occurred within 18 months of follow-up. Patients with hyperthyroidism were aged 18 to 65 years, had been newly diagnosed, and had a disease duration of less than 2 months. Patients were excluded if they had other autoimmune diseases, uncontrolled infections, pregnancy or lactation. Diagnosis relied on clinical symptoms, serum thyroxine, TRAb, thyroid ultrasound and orbital computed tomography. PBMCs were isolated from more than 9 ml of fresh peripheral blood by Ficoll-Paque density gradient centrifugation. Trizol reagent was used to extract the total RNA, and its quality was then checked on an Agilent 2100 Bioanalyzer.

About this clonotype itself: Its antigen specificity is not known. No much larger clone exists at a distance of one base, and base qualities are not known.

Input material: peripheral blood. This chain is built from TRBV12-3 or TRBV12-4 and TRBJ1-1; TRBD1 lines up with 8 middle nucleotides. The origin of this receptor is a woman aged 18-30 years with stable Graves' hyperthyroidism. Some clones in this sample may be carry-over from other donors' samples. Donor details come from another sample of the same person, matched by shared clones. This receptor carries the CDR3 CASSLGTGLSNTEAFF. The base sequence is TGTGCCAGCAGTTTGGGGACAGGTCTGTCGAACACTGAAGCTTTCTTT.